Following are 26 T cell receptor beta chains from one sample sequenced in a study of OX40 agonist ivuxolimab in advanced cancers. Some clones are missing from TCRdb's copy, which holds only in-frame ones; the method was immunoSEQ multiplex PCR. The sample carries 53,000 or so clones, about 81% recorded once. Sequencing was performed on CD4+ or CD8+ T cells sorted from blood, taken in a trial of the OX40 agonist ivuxolimab. All receptors derive from an adult with an advanced solid tumor such as melanoma, head and neck, liver or kidney cancer.

This clone was seen just once. The V and J genes are TRBV30 and TRBJ1-6; no clear D gene. V gave up 0 bases and J gave up 8 bases, with 11 bases separating them. Germline CDR1 is GTSNPN and CDR2 is SVGIG (reference sequence). The CDR3 sequence is 14 residues long. The chain's CDR3 is CAWSVPGGHSPLHF. In nucleotides, the CDR3 is TGTGCCTGGAGTGTACCAGGAGGGCATTCACCCCTCCACTTT.

J is TRBJ1-6 and V is TRBV5-1, with D possibly matching TRBD1 (6 bases). The CDR3 runs 16 residues. Trimming shortened V by 0 bases and J by 7 bases, and 14 bases separated the two germline ends. The V gene's germline CDR1 is SGHRS and CDR2 YFSETQ. The CDR3: CASSLDGQPENSPLHF. CDR3 coding DNA: TGCGCCAGCAGCTTGGACGGACAGCCAGAAAATTCACCCCTCCACTTT.

V usage is TRBV7-9 and J usage is TRBJ2-3, with D perhaps matching TRBD1 (6 bases). Germline CDR1 reads SEHNR; CDR2 reads FQNEAQ (reference sequence). The V end was cut by 7 bases, the J end by 5 bases, with 16 bases between. The CDR3 spans 14 residues. The CDR3 DNA follows: TGTGCCAGCACCCCATCAAAAGGGGGAGATACGCAGTATTTT. Its protein is CASTPSKGGDTQYF.

The chain employs TRBV6-6 and TRBJ2-2, with 8 bases identical to TRBD2. CDR1 and CDR2 (germline): MNHNY, SVGAGI (reference sequence). V lost 7 bases and J lost 8; bases outside the gene matches: 9. CDR3 size: 14 residues. The CDR3 sequence: CASTAGGQLGELFF. The CDR3 nucleotides are TGTGCCAGCACGGCGGGAGGACAGCTGGGGGAGCTGTTTTTT.

On this clone itself: This may arise from a read error, as a much more abundant clone is one base away. The chain carries TRBV4-1 and TRBJ1-2; no clear D. This CDR3 has 15 residues. V lost 3 bases and J 4 bases, leaving 15 bases between the germline ends. Germline V lookup: CDR1 MGHRA, CDR2 YSYEKL. CDR3: CASSHEGSIVYGYTF. As DNA, the CDR3 is TGCGCCAGCAGCCATGAAGGAAGCATAGTCTATGGCTACACCTTC.

The gene calls are TRBV10-3 and TRBJ1-2; possibly TRBD1 for D (5 bases). This CDR3 contains 13 residues. The germline CDR1 and CDR2 sequences are ENHRY and SYGVKD. Trimming left V 6 bases short and J 6 bases short, with 14 bases between. CDR3 protein: CAIRAGTEDGYTF. The DNA for the CDR3 is TGTGCCATCAGGGCCGGGACGGAGGATGGCTACACCTTC.

This sequence joins TRBV6-1 and TRBJ1-2; 11 bases map to TRBD1. The V segment lost 4 bases and the J segment 5 bases; nucleotides outside the gene matches: 3. The CDR3 runs 14 residues. Germline values: CDR1 MNHNS, CDR2 SASEGT. CDR3 loop: CASSVGQGGYGYTF. DNA of the CDR3: TGTGCCAGCAGTGTGGGACAGGGGGGGTATGGCTACACCTTC.

V is TRBV7-2 and J is TRBJ1-1; a weak D match, TRBD1 (6 bases). CDR1 is SGHTA, CDR2 FQGNSA, per germline. This CDR3 has 15 amino acids. Trimming stripped 1 base from V and 7 bases from J, with 16 bases between. CDR3 bases: TGTGCCAGCAGCTTAGTCACCGGGGGCGGCGGTGAAGCTTTCTTT. As protein: CASSLVTGGGGEAFF.

The chain couples TRBV28 to TRBJ1-2, with 9 bases fitting TRBD1. Germline CDR1 MDHEN, CDR2 SYDVKM. The ends lost 3 bases at V and 10 bases at J; junction bases unmatched: 9. The CDR3 length is 14 residues. The CDR3 loop is CASSFPDRGMSYTF. The CDR3 coding sequence is TGTGCCAGCAGTTTCCCAGACAGGGGGATGTCCTACACCTTC.

This chain links TRBV5-1 with TRBJ2-1; D might be TRBD2 (6 bases). V dropped 0 bases and J dropped 5 bases, with 12 bases sitting between them. The germline V gene encodes CDR1 SGHRS and CDR2 YFSETQ. The length of the CDR3 is 15 residues. The CDR3 protein is CASSLDGRGDNEQFF. The CDR3 DNA reads TGCGCCAGCAGCTTGGACGGGAGAGGGGACAATGAGCAGTTCTTC.

This clone is a singleton in its sample. The V and J genes are TRBV5-1 and TRBJ2-2; 11 positions match TRBD1. Germline V gene data show CDR1 as SGHRS and CDR2 as YFSETQ. The CDR3 totals 15 residues. The J segment lost 6 bases and the V segment lost 2 bases, leaving 3 bases of the junction unmatched. CDR3 in amino acids: CASSLGQGAAGELFF. The CDR3 region has the DNA TGCGCCAGCAGCTTAGGACAGGGGGCCGCCGGGGAGCTGTTTTTT.

The CDR3 spells CASSIDQVSGNTEAFF. CDR3 sequence (DNA): TGTGCCAGTAGTATAGATCAAGTGAGTGGGAACACTGAAGCTTTCTTT. The gene calls are TRBV19 and TRBJ1-1; the D is unclear. This CDR3 is 16 amino acids long. Trimming removed 0 bases from V and 1 base from J, with 12 bases in between. Germline-derived CDR1 and CDR2 are LNHDA and SQIVND (reference sequence).

V and J are TRBV9 and TRBJ2-3, with D possibly TRBD1 on 6 matching bases. Germline-derived CDR1 and CDR2 are SGDLS and YYNGEE. The CDR3 extends over 16 amino acids. V dropped 3 bases and J dropped 1 base, with 15 bases sitting between them. CDR3 DNA sequence: TGTGCCAGCAGCGCCCGAGGGGGTAGGGGCACAGATACGCAGTATTTT. It codes for CASSARGGRGTDTQYF.

This chain uses TRBV28 with TRBJ2-7; D is unclear. V was cut by 5 bases and J by 4 bases, with 18 bases left in between. From germline, CDR1 is MDHEN and CDR2 SYDVKM. The CDR3 runs 15 residues. CDR3 loop: CASSHPRITDYEQYF. DNA of the CDR3: TGTGCCAGCAGTCACCCCAGAATCACCGATTACGAGCAGTACTTC.

The genes are TRBV29-1 and TRBJ1-4; 9 positions agree with TRBD1. The CDR3 extends over 11 amino acids. V shed 6 bases and J 9 bases; nucleotides not matched to a gene: 2. Looked up from germline, CDR1 is SQVTM and CDR2 is ANQGSEA. The CDR3 DNA follows: TGCAGCGTCGGGACAGGGAAAAAACTGTTTTTT. Translated: CSVGTGKKLFF.

The chain recombines TRBV7-2 with TRBJ2-4; 9 bases map to TRBD1. The trim removed 4 bases at V and 7 bases at J, leaving 11 bases unmatched. There are 16 residues in the CDR3. Germline CDR1 SGHTA, CDR2 FQGNSA. Here the CDR3 DNA reads TGTGCCAGCAGCTCTCCCCCCGGGACAGGGTTGAACATTCAGTACTTC. Translating gives CASSSPPGTGLNIQYF.

The rearrangement uses TRBV7-2 and TRBJ2-5; the match to TRBD2 covers 12 bases. Trimming at V came to 5 bases and at J to 5 bases, leaving 6 bases not matched to a gene. Germline CDR1 and CDR2: SGHTA and FQGNSA. This CDR3 spans 15 amino acids. The CDR3 protein is CASSRTGTSGETQYF. In nucleotides, the CDR3 is TGTGCCAGCAGCCGCACCGGGACTAGCGGGGAGACCCAGTACTTC. Together with reference TRBV7-2 and TRBJ2-5, the CDR3 gives the full variable domain: GAGVSQSPSNKVTEKGKDVELRCDPISGHTALYWYRQSLGQGLEFLIYFQGNSAPDKSGLPSDRFSAERTGGSVSTLTIQRTQQEDSAVYLCASSRTGTSGETQYFGPGTRLLVL.

The chain carries TRBV7-3 and TRBJ1-3, with a weak D call TRBD1 (5 bases). This CDR3 has 13 residues. The germline CDR1 and CDR2 sequences are SGHTA and FQGTGA. Trimming shortened V by 5 bases and J by 10 bases, and 15 bases separated the two germline ends. The CDR3 sequence: CASSPNGGETIYF. In DNA form, the CDR3 reads TGTGCCAGCAGCCCCAATGGGGGGGAGACCATATATTTT.

This clone has a single count. This rearrangement joins TRBV28 to TRBJ1-2; D not certain. The V and J ends lost 3 bases and 8 bases respectively, with 10 bases between them. Germline V lookup: CDR1 MDHEN, CDR2 SYDVKM. This CDR3 comprises 12 residues. The CDR3 region has the DNA TGTGCCAGCAGTTTCCTCGTGGGGGGCTACACCTTC. This translates into CASSFLVGGYTF.

The J gene is TRBJ2-3, the V gene TRBV2; a weak D match, TRBD2 (5 bases). Germline-derived CDR1 and CDR2 are SNHLY and FYNNEI. The length of the CDR3 is 17 residues. V was clipped by 3 bases and J by 2 bases, with 18 bases between them. The CDR3 is CASSDKRGIENTDTQYF. In DNA, the CDR3 is TGTGCCAGCAGTGATAAACGGGGTATAGAAAACACAGATACGCAGTATTTT.

The chain uses TRBV5-5 and TRBJ2-4; 9 nucleotides line up with TRBD1. J gave up 9 bases and V 4 bases, and 8 bases lay outside the gene matches. Germline V gives CDR1 SGHKS, CDR2 YYEKEE (reference sequence). This CDR3 has 14 residues. For the CDR3, the DNA is TGTGCCAGCAGCAGCAGAGGGACAGGGACCATTCAGTACTTC. Its translation is CASSSRGTGTIQYF.

The chain has TRBV12-5 and TRBJ2-1, with a weak D call TRBD2 (6 bases). This CDR3 comprises 13 residues. The germline V gene encodes CDR1 LGHNT and CDR2 FRNRAP. Between the trimmed V and J ends, which lost 5 bases and 4 bases, there was a span of 9 bases. CDR3 sequence reads: CASGRDFYNEQFF. CDR3 DNA: TGTGCTAGTGGTCGGGACTTTTACAATGAGCAGTTCTTC.

The V and J genes are TRBV7-2 and TRBJ2-2; 14 bases line up with TRBD2. J gave up 5 bases and V 6 bases, and 2 bases lay outside the gene matches. This CDR3 has 15 residues. Germline-derived CDR1 and CDR2 are SGHTA and FQGNSA. The CDR3 loop is CASRGTSGRTGELFF. The CDR3 coding sequence is TGTGCCAGCAGGGGGACTAGCGGGAGAACCGGGGAGCTGTTTTTT.

In this sample, this clone turned up a few times. The genes are TRBV2 and TRBJ1-5; 7 nucleotides agree with TRBD1. The V gene's germline CDR1 is SNHLY and CDR2 FYNNEI. J lost 5 bases, V lost 9 bases, and 10 bases had no gene match. The CDR3 totals 14 residues. The CDR3 DNA reads TGTGCCAGTGATTCAGGGGGTGGGGATCAGCCCCAGCATTTT. It codes for CASDSGGGDQPQHF.

This chain connects TRBV10-3 to TRBJ1-1; possibly TRBD1 for D (6 bases). The germline V and J ends were trimmed by 0 bases and 0 bases, with 8 bases remaining between them. This CDR3 contains 15 residues. Germline values: CDR1 ENHRY, CDR2 SYGVKD. Here the CDR3 reads CAISESDRLNTEAFF. The CDR3 DNA reads as TGTGCCATCAGTGAGTCGGACAGATTGAACACTGAAGCTTTCTTT.

This clone is labeled as medium-sized. CDR3 sequence (DNA): TGTGCCAGCAAGTTGACTAGCGGAAATACCGGGGAGCTGTTTTTT. Translating it yields CASKLTSGNTGELFF. V and J are TRBV2 and TRBJ2-2; 9 bases fit TRBD2. The V segment lost 7 bases and the J segment 5 bases; nucleotides outside the gene matches: 8. This CDR3 is built from 15 residues. Germline loops: CDR1 SNHLY, CDR2 FYNNEI.